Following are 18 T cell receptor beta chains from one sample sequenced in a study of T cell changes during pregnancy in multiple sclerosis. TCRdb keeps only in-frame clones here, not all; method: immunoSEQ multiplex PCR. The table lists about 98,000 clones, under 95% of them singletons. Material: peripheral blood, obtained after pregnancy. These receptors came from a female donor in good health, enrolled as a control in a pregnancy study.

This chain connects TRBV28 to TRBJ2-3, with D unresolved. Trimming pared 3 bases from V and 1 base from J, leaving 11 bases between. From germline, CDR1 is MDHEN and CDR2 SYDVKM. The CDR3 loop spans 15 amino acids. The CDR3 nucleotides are TGTGCCAGCAGTTTTGGGCAAGTGGGCACAGATACGCAGTATTTT. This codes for CASSFGQVGTDTQYF. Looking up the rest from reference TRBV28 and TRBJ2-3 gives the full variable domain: DVKVTQSSRYLVKRTGEKVFLECVQDMDHENMFWYRQDPGLGLRLIYFSYDVKMKEKGDIPEGYSVSREKKERFSLILESASTNQTSMYLCASSFGQVGTDTQYFGPGTRLTVL.

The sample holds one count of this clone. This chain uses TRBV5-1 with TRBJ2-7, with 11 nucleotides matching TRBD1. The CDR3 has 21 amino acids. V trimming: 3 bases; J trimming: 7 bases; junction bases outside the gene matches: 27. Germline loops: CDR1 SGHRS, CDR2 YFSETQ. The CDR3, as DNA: TGCGCCAGCAGCTCCCGCGATCGTTTTTTCGGTATCAGGACAGGGGGCGGTGAGCAGTACTTC. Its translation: CASSSRDRFFGIRTGGGEQYF.

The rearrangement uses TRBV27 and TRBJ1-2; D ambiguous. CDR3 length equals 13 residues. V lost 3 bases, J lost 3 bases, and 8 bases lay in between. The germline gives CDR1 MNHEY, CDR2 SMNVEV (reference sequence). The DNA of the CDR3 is TGTGCCAGCAGTTTTGCCCCAGACTATGGCTACACCTTC. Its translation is CASSFAPDYGYTF.

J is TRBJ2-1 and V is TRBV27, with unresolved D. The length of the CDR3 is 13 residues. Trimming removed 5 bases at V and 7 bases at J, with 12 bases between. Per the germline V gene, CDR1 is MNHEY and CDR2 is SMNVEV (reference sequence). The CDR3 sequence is CASSEHIANEQFF. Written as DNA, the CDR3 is TGTGCCAGCAGTGAACACATCGCTAATGAGCAGTTCTTC.

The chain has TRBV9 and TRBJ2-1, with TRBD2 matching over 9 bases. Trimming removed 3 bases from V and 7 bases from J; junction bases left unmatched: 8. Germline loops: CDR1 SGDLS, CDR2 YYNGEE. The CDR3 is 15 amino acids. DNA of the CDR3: TGTGCCAGCAGCGGCGGGGGGGCCTTTAGTAATGAGCAGTTCTTC. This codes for CASSGGGAFSNEQFF.

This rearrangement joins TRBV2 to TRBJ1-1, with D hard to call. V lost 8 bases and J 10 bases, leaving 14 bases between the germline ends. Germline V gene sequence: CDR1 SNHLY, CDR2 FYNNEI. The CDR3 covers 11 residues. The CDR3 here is CASRGRPGAFF. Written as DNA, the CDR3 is TGTGCCAGCCGTGGTCGGCCGGGAGCTTTCTTT.

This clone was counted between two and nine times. The DNA of the CDR3 is TGTGCCAGCAGTGAATCCGGTGGCGGAGGCTACGAGCAGTACTTC. Translated, it gives CASSESGGGGYEQYF. The chain has TRBV25-1 and TRBJ2-7; the D gene is possibly TRBD2 (5 bases). The CDR3 spans 15 residues. V was pared by 1 base and J by 3 bases, with 13 bases between. Germline-derived CDR1 and CDR2 are MGHDK and SYGVNS.

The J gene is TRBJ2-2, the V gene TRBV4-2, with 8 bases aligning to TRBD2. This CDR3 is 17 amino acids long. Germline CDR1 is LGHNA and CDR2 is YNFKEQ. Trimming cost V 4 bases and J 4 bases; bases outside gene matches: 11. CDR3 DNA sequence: TGTGCCAGCAGCCCTTGGTCACTAGCGGAACGCACCGGGGAGCTGTTTTTT. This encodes CASSPWSLAERTGELFF.

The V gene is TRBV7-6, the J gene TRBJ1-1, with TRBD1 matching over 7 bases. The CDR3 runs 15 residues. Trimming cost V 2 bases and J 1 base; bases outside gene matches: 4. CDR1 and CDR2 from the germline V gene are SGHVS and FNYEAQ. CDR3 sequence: CASSLSAGGNTEAFF. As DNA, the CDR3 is TGTGCCAGCAGCTTATCCGCAGGGGGGAACACTGAAGCTTTCTTT.

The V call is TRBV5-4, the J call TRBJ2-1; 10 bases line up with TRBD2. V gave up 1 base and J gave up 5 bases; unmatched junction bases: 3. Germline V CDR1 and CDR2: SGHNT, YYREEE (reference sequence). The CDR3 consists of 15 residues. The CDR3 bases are TGTGCCAGCAGCTTGTTAGCGGGGGGAAACAATGAGCAGTTCTTC. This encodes CASSLLAGGNNEQFF.

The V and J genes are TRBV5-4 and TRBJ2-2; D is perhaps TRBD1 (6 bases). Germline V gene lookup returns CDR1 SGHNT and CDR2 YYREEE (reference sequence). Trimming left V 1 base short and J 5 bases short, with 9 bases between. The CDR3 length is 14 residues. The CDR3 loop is CASSLTGRTGELFF. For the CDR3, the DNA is TGTGCCAGCAGCTTGACAGGGCGAACCGGGGAGCTGTTTTTT.

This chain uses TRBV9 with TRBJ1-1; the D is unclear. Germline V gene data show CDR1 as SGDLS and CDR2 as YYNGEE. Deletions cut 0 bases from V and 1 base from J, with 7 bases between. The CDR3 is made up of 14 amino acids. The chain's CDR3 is CASSVVSSNTEAFF. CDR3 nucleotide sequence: TGTGCCAGCAGCGTAGTTTCGTCGAACACTGAAGCTTTCTTT.

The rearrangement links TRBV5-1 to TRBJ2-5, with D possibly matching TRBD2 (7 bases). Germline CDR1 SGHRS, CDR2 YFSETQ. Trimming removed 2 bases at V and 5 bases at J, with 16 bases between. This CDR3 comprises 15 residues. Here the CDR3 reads CASSFAVGGLETQYF. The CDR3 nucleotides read TGCGCCAGCAGCTTTGCCGTGGGGGGGCTTGAGACCCAGTACTTC.

In DNA form, the CDR3 reads TGTGCCAGTAGTACACACGGGACAGGTTCCTACGAGCAGTACTTC. As protein: CASSTHGTGSYEQYF. The chain couples TRBV19 to TRBJ2-7, with 8 bases lining up with TRBD1. Germline loops: CDR1 LNHDA, CDR2 SQIVND (reference sequence). This CDR3 contains 15 residues. Losses at the gene ends were 4 bases for V and 1 base for J; bases not matched to a gene: 6.

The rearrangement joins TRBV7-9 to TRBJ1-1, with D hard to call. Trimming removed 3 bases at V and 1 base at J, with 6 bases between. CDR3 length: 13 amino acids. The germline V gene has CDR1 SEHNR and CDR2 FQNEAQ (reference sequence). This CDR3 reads CASSFEANTEAFF. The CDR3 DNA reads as TGTGCCAGCAGCTTTGAGGCGAACACTGAAGCTTTCTTT.

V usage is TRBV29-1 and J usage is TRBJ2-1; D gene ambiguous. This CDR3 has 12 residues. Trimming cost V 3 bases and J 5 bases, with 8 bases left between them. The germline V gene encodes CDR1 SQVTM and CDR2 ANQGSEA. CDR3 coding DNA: TGCAGCGTTGATCGGGTAGACAATGAGCAGTTCTTC. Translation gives CSVDRVDNEQFF.

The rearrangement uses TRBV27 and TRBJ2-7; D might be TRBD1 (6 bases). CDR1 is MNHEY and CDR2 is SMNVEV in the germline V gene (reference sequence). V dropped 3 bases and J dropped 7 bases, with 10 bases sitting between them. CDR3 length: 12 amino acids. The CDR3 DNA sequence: TGTGCCAGCAGTTTTACAGGGAAAGAGCAGTACTTC. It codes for CASSFTGKEQYF.

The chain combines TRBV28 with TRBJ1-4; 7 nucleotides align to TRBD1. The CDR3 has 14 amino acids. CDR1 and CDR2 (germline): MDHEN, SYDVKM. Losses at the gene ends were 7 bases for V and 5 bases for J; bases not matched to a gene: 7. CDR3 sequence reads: CASTLQGRNEKLFF. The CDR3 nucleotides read TGTGCCAGCACCCTACAGGGGAGAAATGAAAAACTGTTTTTT.